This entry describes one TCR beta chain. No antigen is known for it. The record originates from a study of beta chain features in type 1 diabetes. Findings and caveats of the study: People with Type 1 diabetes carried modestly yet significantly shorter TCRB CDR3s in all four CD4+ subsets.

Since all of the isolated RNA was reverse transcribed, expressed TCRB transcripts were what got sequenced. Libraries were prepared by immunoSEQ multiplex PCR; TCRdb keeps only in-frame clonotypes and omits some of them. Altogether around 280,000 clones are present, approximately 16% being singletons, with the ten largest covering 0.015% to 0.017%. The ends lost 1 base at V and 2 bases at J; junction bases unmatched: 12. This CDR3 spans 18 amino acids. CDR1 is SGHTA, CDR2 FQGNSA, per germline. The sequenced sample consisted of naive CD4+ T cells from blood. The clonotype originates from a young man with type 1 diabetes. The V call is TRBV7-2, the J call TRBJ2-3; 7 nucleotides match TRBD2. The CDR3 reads CASSLGRGASGFTDTQYF. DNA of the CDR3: TGTGCCAGCAGCTTAGGTCGCGGGGCTAGCGGATTCACAGATACGCAGTATTTT. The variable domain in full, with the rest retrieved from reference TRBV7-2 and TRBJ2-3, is GAGVSQSPSNKVTEKGKDVELRCDPISGHTALYWYRQSLGQGLEFLIYFQGNSAPDKSGLPSDRFSAERTGGSVSTLTIQRTQQEDSAVYLCASSLGRGASGFTDTQYFGPGTRLTVL.